The next 27 T cell receptor beta chains were all read from a single sample in a study of vaccination and CD4 T cells after COVID-19 (dated by TCRdb to 2021 to 2024). For these receptors, no antigen is known. This specimen's treatment or condition label, interpreted: approximately nine-day PBMC culture with coronavirus spike peptide pools or control peptides (ViraFEST assay). Library creation used PCR. Sequencer: Illumina iSeq 100. DNA from cultured CD4+ T cells underwent TCR sequencing with the Oncomine TCR Beta short-read assay at the Johns Hopkins FTIC core. Through fastp at Q25 and MiXCR, TCRdb rebuilt clones from the public reads, retaining in-frame beta chains. Entries are consolidated by CDR3 protein sequence, retaining the most common genes and DNA. Here the sample has approximately 12,000 distinct CDR3 sequences; 40% to 50% occur a single time. The biggest ten clones account for 20% to 25% of the sample.

This specimen was CD4+ T cells from blood, cultured in vitro, taken before SARS-CoV-2 vaccination. The receptors shown here come from a human donor who had recovered from COVID-19.

Only a few counts were recorded for this clonotype. This chain connects TRBV24-1 to TRBJ2-3; D is ambiguous. This CDR3 has 13 amino acids. Between the trimmed V and J ends, which lost 3 bases and 3 bases, there was a span of 6 bases. CDR1 is KGHDR and CDR2 is SFDVKD in the germline V gene. The CDR3 coding sequence is TGTGCCACCAGTGATACGGTTACAGATACGCAGTATTTT. It specifies CATSDTVTDTQYF.

The chain carries TRBV19 and TRBJ2-7; D gene uncertain. Germline V lookup: CDR1 LNHDA, CDR2 SQIVND (reference sequence). The CDR3 runs to 10 residues. Trimming took 11 bases from V and 6 from J, leaving 11 bases between them. The DNA of the CDR3 is TGTGCCTCCGGTGGCACCGAGCAGTACTTC. Encoded protein: CASGGTEQYF.

The sample holds one count of this clonotype. V and J are TRBV6-1 and TRBJ1-1; D might be TRBD1 (6 bases). This CDR3 spans 13 amino acids. Trimming removed 5 bases from V and 4 bases from J, with 11 bases in between. Germline values: CDR1 MNHNS, CDR2 SASEGT. CDR3 amino acids: CASSLDRATEAFF. The CDR3 nucleotides are TGTGCCAGCAGTCTGGACAGAGCCACTGAAGCTTTCTTT.

The chain employs TRBV4-3 and TRBJ2-1; 12 positions match TRBD2. The V and J ends lost 1 base and 2 bases, in that order; junction bases with no gene match: 6. The CDR3 spans 18 residues. Germline values: CDR1 LGHNA, CDR2 YSLEER. The CDR3 here is CASSQGPSGGATYNEQFF. The CDR3 bases are TGCGCCAGCAGCCAAGGCCCTAGCGGGGGGGCCACCTACAATGAGCAGTTCTTC.

This clonotype was picked up one time. The J gene is TRBJ1-1, the V gene TRBV10-1; D remains ambiguous. V was shortened by 6 bases and J by 6 bases, with 8 bases between the two germline ends. The V gene's germline CDR1 is WNHNN and CDR2 SYGVQD (reference sequence). The CDR3 is 11 residues long. The CDR3 loop reads CASSSTSEAFF. The CDR3 DNA reads as TGCGCCAGCAGCTCTACCTCTGAAGCTTTCTTT.

This clonotype was found once. J is TRBJ2-7 and V is TRBV9, with D tentatively TRBD2 (6 bases). Trimming took off 2 bases at V and 10 bases at J, with 16 bases between the two ends. CDR3 length: 13 amino acids. The germline gives CDR1 SGDLS, CDR2 YYNGEE. The CDR3 DNA reads as TGTGCCAGCAGCGTTGGGCCGGAGGGGCTCCAGTACTTC. As protein: CASSVGPEGLQYF.

The J gene is TRBJ1-5, the V gene TRBV20-1, with 10 bases that match TRBD1. The CDR3 loop spans 17 amino acids. CDR1 is DFQATT, CDR2 SNEGSKA, per germline (reference sequence). V gave up 4 bases and J gave up 0 bases; unmatched junction bases: 9. The CDR3 region has the DNA TGCAGTGCTATCGACAGGGGGCAGGGATATAGCAATCAGCCCCAGCATTTT. Amino acid sequence: CSAIDRGQGYSNQPQHF.

This clonotype was detected only a few times. The rearrangement uses TRBV20-1 and TRBJ1-1; no clear D. The CDR3 sequence is 13 residues long. Germline CDR1 DFQATT, CDR2 SNEGSKA (reference sequence). Trimming shortened V by 5 bases and J by 9 bases, and 19 bases separated the two germline ends. The CDR3: CSAPKGNTAKAFF. The CDR3 nucleotides are TGCAGTGCTCCAAAAGGAAACACAGCTAAAGCTTTCTTT.

The chain employs TRBV5-1 and TRBJ2-7; D unclear. The CDR3 is 15 residues long. V was cut by 0 bases and J by 0 bases, with 10 bases left in between. Looked up from germline, CDR1 is SGHRS and CDR2 is YFSETQ. As DNA, the CDR3 is TGCGCCAGCAGCTTGGGGGCTGGGTACTCCTACGAGCAGTACTTC. Protein: CASSLGAGYSYEQYF.

This clonotype was seen a handful of times. In nucleotides, the CDR3 is TGTGCCAGCAGTGAATTCAGGGCAGGGTCCTACGAGCAGTACTTC. Protein: CASSEFRAGSYEQYF. The chain is built from TRBV25-1 and TRBJ2-7; D might be TRBD1 (5 bases). V lost 1 base to trimming and J lost 1 base, with 11 bases between them. CDR1 and CDR2 (germline): MGHDK, SYGVNS. This CDR3 comprises 15 residues.

The rearrangement links TRBV6-2 or TRBV6-3 to TRBJ2-7; D uncertain. Germline assignment: CDR1 MNHEY and CDR2 SVGEGT. This CDR3 has 15 residues. The V and J ends lost 2 bases and 4 bases respectively, with 15 bases between them. The DNA for the CDR3 is TGTGCCAGCAGTTACGCGTCAAGGAGAGGTTACGAGCAGTACTTC. It translates to CASSYASRRGYEQYF.

The rearrangement joins TRBV6-1 to TRBJ1-1, with D unclear. Trimming removed 5 bases at V and 3 bases at J, with 13 bases between. Germline-derived CDR1 and CDR2 are MNHNS and SASEGT. CDR3 length: 14 amino acids. CDR3 amino acids: CASSLFLGHTEAFF. The CDR3 DNA reads as TGTGCCAGCAGTCTCTTCCTAGGCCACACTGAAGCTTTCTTT.

V is TRBV6-4 and J is TRBJ2-7; 8 nucleotides align to TRBD2. Trimming cost V 6 bases and J 0 bases; bases outside gene matches: 4. CDR1 and CDR2 from the germline V gene are MRHNA and SNTAGT. The length of the CDR3 is 14 residues. CDR3 protein: CASRETSDSYEQYF. The CDR3 DNA follows: TGTGCCAGCAGAGAGACTAGCGACTCCTACGAGCAGTACTTC.

The CDR3 DNA sequence: TGTGCCAGCAGCTTGGGAGGGCTAAATCAGCCCCAGCATTTT. Translated, it gives CASSLGGLNQPQHF. The genes are TRBV5-4 and TRBJ1-5, with D unresolved. The CDR3 loop spans 14 amino acids. Germline CDR1 reads SGHNT; CDR2 reads YYREEE (reference sequence). Trimming cost V 0 bases and J 4 bases, with 8 bases left between them.

This clonotype was counted only a few times. V is TRBV27 and J is TRBJ1-2; the match to TRBD1 covers 8 bases. This CDR3 is 12 amino acids long. Germline V gives CDR1 MNHEY, CDR2 SMNVEV (reference sequence). The ends lost 5 bases at V and 8 bases at J; junction bases unmatched: 4. CDR3 amino acids: CASSPQGGGYTF. DNA of the CDR3: TGTGCCAGCAGTCCACAGGGGGGGGGCTACACCTTC.

The V call is TRBV28, the J call TRBJ1-5, with TRBD1 matching 7 bases. The CDR3 totals 16 residues. Germline V gives CDR1 MDHEN, CDR2 SYDVKM. The junction had 4 bases not matched to a gene; V was cut back by 2 bases and J by 0 bases. CDR3 residues: CASSLRGGFSNQPQHF. The CDR3 DNA reads as TGTGCCAGCAGTTTACGAGGGGGCTTTAGCAATCAGCCCCAGCATTTT.

V usage is TRBV29-1 and J usage is TRBJ2-2, with 7 bases fitting TRBD2. CDR3 size: 13 residues. CDR1 and CDR2 (germline): SQVTM, ANQGSEA. V shed 4 bases and J 5 bases; nucleotides not matched to a gene: 4. The CDR3: CSVAEGGTGELFF. DNA of the CDR3: TGCAGCGTTGCCGAGGGAGGGACCGGGGAGCTGTTTTTT.

The CDR3 reads CASSSDRGTYEQYF. CDR3 DNA sequence: TGTGCCAGCAGTTCCGACAGGGGAACCTACGAGCAGTACTTC. The chain uses TRBV28 and TRBJ2-7, with 8 bases identical to TRBD1. This CDR3 spans 14 amino acids. The ends lost 4 bases at V and 2 bases at J; junction bases unmatched: 4. CDR1 and CDR2 (germline): MDHEN, SYDVKM.

This sequence joins TRBV11-3 and TRBJ2-7; a possible D gene is TRBD1 (5 bases). The CDR3 sequence is 15 residues long. Germline CDR1 SGHNT, CDR2 YENEEA. Trimming shortened V by 5 bases and J by 5 bases, and 19 bases separated the two germline ends. CDR3 nucleotides: TGTGCCAGCAGCCCCTCTAGGGGTATACCTAACGAGCAGTACTTC. This gives the protein CASSPSRGIPNEQYF.

This clonotype was found a few times. This CDR3 is CASSLGTRVREAFF. Here the CDR3 DNA reads TGCGCCAGCAGCTTGGGGACTCGGGTGAGAGAAGCTTTCTTT. The chain recombines TRBV5-1 with TRBJ1-1; D not resolved. The CDR3 spans 14 residues. The V gene's germline CDR1 is SGHRS and CDR2 YFSETQ. The germline V and J ends were trimmed by 0 bases and 8 bases, with 14 bases remaining between them.

The chain has TRBV6-5 and TRBJ1-5, with D unresolved. The V end lost 2 bases, the J end lost 0 bases, and 8 bases lay between the germline ends. CDR1 MNHEY and CDR2 SVGAGI come from the germline V gene. The CDR3 covers 15 residues. The CDR3 DNA sequence: TGTGCCAGCAGTTACGGTCGGTATAGCAATCAGCCCCAGCATTTT. Its protein is CASSYGRYSNQPQHF.

This clonotype was seen a handful of times. V gene TRBV10-3 combines with J gene TRBJ1-2, with TRBD1 matching 7 bases. Germline V gene sequence: CDR1 ENHRY, CDR2 SYGVKD. This CDR3 spans 13 amino acids. V was pared by 7 bases and J by 4 bases, with 6 bases of the junction left unmatched. CDR3 in amino acids: CAIMEGAGYGYTF. DNA for the CDR3: TGTGCCATCATGGAGGGGGCGGGCTATGGCTACACCTTC.

This clonotype was found a few times. The rearrangement joins TRBV7-9 to TRBJ2-7; D is unresolved. CDR3 length: 11 residues. The germline V and J ends were trimmed by 5 bases and 2 bases, with 4 bases remaining between them. Germline V gene sequence: CDR1 SEHNR, CDR2 FQNEAQ (reference sequence). The CDR3 DNA reads TGTGCCAGCAGCAACACCTACGAGCAGTACTTC. Its translation is CASSNTYEQYF.

The chain has TRBV7-3 and TRBJ2-7, with D possibly TRBD2 on 5 matching bases. The V end lost 2 bases, the J end lost 2 bases, and 13 bases lay between the germline ends. CDR3 length equals 15 residues. Germline loops: CDR1 SGHTA, CDR2 FQGTGA. CDR3 residues: CASSLLAGPTYEQYF. Written as DNA, the CDR3 is TGTGCCAGCAGCTTACTTGCGGGTCCCACCTACGAGCAGTACTTC.

V is TRBV28 and J is TRBJ1-3, with 10 bases aligning to TRBD1. This CDR3 is built from 16 residues. V shed 2 bases, J shed 3 bases, and the junction held 4 bases outside the gene matches. Germline V gene lookup returns CDR1 MDHEN and CDR2 SYDVKM. The CDR3 DNA sequence: TGTGCCAGCAGTTTAACCGGGACAGGGGTTGGAAACACCATATATTTT. This codes for CASSLTGTGVGNTIYF.

The CDR3 here is CASSTRQVPSGANVLTF. DNA of the CDR3: TGTGCCAGCAGTACCAGACAGGTTCCCTCTGGGGCCAACGTCCTGACTTTC. J is TRBJ2-6 and V is TRBV6-1, with a possible D match to TRBD1 (6 bases). This CDR3 has 17 amino acids. The germline V gene encodes CDR1 MNHNS and CDR2 SASEGT. Trimming pared 5 bases from V and 0 bases from J, leaving 14 bases between.

This clonotype came up a few times. The junction shows a germline mismatch at one end, possibly a read error. This chain joins TRBV15 and TRBJ1-2, with a weak D call TRBD1 (6 bases). CDR1 is LNHNV and CDR2 is YYDKDF in the germline V gene (reference sequence). The CDR3 runs 15 residues. DNA for the CDR3: TGTGCCACCAGCAGAGATCCCGGAGAAACAGGGCCCATTTCCTTC. It specifies CATSRDPGETGPISF.